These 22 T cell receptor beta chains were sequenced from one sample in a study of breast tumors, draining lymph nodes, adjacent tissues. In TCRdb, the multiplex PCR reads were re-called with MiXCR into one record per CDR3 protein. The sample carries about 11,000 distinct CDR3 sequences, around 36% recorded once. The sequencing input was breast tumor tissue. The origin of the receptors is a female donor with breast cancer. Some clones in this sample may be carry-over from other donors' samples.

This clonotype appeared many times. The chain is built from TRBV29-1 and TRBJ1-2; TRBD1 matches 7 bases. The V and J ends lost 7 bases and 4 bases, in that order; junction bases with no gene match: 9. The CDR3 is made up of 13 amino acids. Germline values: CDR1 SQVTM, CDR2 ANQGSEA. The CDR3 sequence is CSEGDSGPYGYTF. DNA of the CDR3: TGCAGCGAAGGGGACAGCGGGCCCTATGGCTACACCTTC.

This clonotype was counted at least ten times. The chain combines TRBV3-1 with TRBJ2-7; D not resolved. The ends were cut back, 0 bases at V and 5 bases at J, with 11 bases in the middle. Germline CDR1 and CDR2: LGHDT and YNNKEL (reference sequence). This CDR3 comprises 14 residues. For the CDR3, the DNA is TGTGCCAGCAGCCAAGACGGCCAGGATAACGAGCAGTACTTC. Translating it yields CASSQDGQDNEQYF.

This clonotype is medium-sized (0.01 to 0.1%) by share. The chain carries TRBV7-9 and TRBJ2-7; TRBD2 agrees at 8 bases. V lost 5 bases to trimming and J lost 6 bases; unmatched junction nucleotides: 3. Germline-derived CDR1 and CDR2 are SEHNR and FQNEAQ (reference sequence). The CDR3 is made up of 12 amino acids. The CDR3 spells CASSPGGFEQYF. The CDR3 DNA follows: TGTGCCAGCAGCCCGGGGGGGTTCGAGCAGTACTTC.

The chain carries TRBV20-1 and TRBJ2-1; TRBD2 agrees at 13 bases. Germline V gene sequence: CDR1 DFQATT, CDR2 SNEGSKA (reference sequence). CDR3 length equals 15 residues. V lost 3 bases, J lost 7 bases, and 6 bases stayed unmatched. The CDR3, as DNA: TGCAGTGCTAGTCGGACTAGCGGGAGAAATAATGAGCAGTTCTTC. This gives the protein CSASRTSGRNNEQFF.

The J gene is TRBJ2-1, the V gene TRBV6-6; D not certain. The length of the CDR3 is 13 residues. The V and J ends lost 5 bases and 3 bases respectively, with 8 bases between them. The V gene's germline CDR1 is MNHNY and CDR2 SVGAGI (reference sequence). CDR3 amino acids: CASSPRYYNEQFF. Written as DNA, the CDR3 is TGTGCCAGCAGTCCACGATACTACAATGAGCAGTTCTTC.

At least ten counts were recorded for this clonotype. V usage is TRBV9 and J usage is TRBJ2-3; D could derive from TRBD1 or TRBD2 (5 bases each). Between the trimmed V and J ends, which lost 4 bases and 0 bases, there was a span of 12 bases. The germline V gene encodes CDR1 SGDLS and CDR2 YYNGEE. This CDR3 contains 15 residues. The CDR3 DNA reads TGTGCCAGCAGCCCAGGGACCAGTAGCACAGATACGCAGTATTTT. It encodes CASSPGTSSTDTQYF.

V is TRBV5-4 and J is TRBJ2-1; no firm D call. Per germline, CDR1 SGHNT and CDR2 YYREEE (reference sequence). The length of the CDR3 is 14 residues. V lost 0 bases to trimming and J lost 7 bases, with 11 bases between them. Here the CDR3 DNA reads TGTGCCAGCAGCTTGGGGGGTACTCAAAATGAGCAGTTCTTC. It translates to CASSLGGTQNEQFF. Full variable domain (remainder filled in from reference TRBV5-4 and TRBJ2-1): ETGVTQSPTHLIKTRGQQVTLRCSSQSGHNTVSWYQQALGQGPQFIFQYYREEENGRGNFPPRFSGLQFPNYSSELNVNALELDDSALYLCASSLGGTQNEQFFGPGTRLTVL.

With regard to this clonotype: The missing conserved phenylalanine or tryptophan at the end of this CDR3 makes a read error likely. CDR3 loop: CCAQKRGSADTQYL. DNA for the CDR3: TGCTGTGCCCAGAAACGCGGGAGCGCAGATACGCAGTATCTT. The chain couples TRBV20-1 to TRBJ2-3; 7 nucleotides match TRBD2. Germline assignment: CDR1 DFQATT and CDR2 SNEGSKA (reference sequence). CDR3 length: 14 residues.

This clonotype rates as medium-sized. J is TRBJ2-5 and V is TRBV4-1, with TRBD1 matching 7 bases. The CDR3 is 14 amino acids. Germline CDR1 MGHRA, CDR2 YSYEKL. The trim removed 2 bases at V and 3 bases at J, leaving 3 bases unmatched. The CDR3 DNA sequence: TGCGCCAGCAGCCAAAAAGGGGGCAAAGAGACCCAGTACTTC. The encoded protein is CASSQKGGKETQYF.

The CDR3 spells CASSLGSLAGAYEQYF. The CDR3 DNA reads as TGCGCCAGCAGCTTAGGTTCCCTAGCGGGAGCCTACGAGCAGTACTTC. The J gene is TRBJ2-7, the V gene TRBV5-1; 10 nucleotides line up with TRBD2. Looked up from germline, CDR1 is SGHRS and CDR2 is YFSETQ. The CDR3 contains 16 residues. The ends lost 2 bases at V and 2 bases at J; junction bases unmatched: 7.

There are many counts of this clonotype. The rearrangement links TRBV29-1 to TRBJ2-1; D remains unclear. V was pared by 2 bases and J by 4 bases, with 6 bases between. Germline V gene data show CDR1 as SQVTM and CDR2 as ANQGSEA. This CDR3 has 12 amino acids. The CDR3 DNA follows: TGCAGCGTTGAATGGGGATACAATGAGCAGTTCTTC. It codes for CSVEWGYNEQFF.

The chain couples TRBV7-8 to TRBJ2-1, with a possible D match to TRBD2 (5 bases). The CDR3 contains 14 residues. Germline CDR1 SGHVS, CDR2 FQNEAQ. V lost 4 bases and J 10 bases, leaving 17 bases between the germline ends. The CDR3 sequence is CASSSGLPLREQFF. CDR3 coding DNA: TGTGCCAGCAGCTCCGGACTCCCGCTACGGGAGCAGTTCTTC.

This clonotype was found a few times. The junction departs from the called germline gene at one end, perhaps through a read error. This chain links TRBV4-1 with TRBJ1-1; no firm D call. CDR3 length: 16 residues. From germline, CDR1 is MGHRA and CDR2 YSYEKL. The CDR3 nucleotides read TGCGCCAGCAGTCAAGATCAATACAGAATGAACACTGAAGCTTTCTTT. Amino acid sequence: CASSQDQYRMNTEAFF.

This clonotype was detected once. The CDR3 region is CASSTPGLAGSETQYF. The CDR3 DNA follows: TGCGCCAGCAGCACTCCGGGACTAGCGGGGAGCGAGACCCAGTACTTC. This sequence joins TRBV4-1 and TRBJ2-5, with TRBD2 matching over 13 bases. This CDR3 is built from 16 residues. Trimming took 5 bases from V and 5 from J; bases not matched to a gene: 8. The germline gives CDR1 MGHRA, CDR2 YSYEKL.

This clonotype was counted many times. The CDR3 loop is CASRSRDRAHEQYF. CDR3 sequence (DNA): TGTGCCAGCAGATCAAGGGACAGGGCCCACGAGCAGTACTTC. This chain connects TRBV13 to TRBJ2-7, with 9 nucleotides matching TRBD1. The CDR3 covers 14 residues. The V gene's germline CDR1 is PRHDT and CDR2 FYEKMQ (reference sequence). V trimming: 6 bases; J trimming: 5 bases; junction bases outside the gene matches: 8.

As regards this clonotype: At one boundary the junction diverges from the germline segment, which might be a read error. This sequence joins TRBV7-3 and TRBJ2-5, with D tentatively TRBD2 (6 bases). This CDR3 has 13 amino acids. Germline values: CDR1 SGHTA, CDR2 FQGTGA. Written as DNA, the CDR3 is TGTGCCAGCAGCTTACGGAGGGGAGAGAACCAGAACTTC. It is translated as CASSLRRGENQNF.

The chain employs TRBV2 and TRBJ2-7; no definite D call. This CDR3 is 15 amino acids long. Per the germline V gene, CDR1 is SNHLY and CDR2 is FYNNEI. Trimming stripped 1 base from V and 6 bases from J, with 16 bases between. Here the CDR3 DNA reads TGTGCCAGCAGTGAAGAGGGCGGTGCCCACTCCGAGCAGTACTTC. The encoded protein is CASSEEGGAHSEQYF.

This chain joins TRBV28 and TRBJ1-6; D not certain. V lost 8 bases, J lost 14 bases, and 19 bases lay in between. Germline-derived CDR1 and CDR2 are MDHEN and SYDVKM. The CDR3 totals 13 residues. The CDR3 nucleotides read TGTGCCAGCTCATCAGGCGGGGAGTGGGCCCTCCACTTT. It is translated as CASSSGGEWALHF.

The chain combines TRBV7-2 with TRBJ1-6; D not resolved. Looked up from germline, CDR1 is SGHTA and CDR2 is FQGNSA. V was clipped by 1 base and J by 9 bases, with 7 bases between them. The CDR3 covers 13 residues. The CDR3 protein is CASSLVSGSPLHF. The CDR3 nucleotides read TGTGCCAGCAGCTTAGTATCGGGTTCACCCCTCCACTTT. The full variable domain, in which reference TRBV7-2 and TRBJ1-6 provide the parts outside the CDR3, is GAGVSQSPSNKVTEKGKDVELRCDPISGHTALYWYRQSLGQGLEFLIYFQGNSAPDKSGLPSDRFSAERTGGSVSTLTIQRTQQEDSAVYLCASSLVSGSPLHFGNGTRLTVT.

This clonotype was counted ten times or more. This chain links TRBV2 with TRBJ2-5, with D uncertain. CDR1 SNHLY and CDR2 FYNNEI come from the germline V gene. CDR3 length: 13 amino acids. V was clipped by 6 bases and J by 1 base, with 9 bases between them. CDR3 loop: CASRGRLQETQYF. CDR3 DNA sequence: TGTGCCAGCAGGGGCAGACTCCAAGAGACCCAGTACTTC.

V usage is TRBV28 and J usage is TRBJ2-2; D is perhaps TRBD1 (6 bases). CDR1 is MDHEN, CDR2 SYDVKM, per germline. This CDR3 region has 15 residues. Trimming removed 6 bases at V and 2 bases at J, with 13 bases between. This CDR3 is CASRVDSENTGELFF. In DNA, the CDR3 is TGTGCCAGCAGGGTGGACAGTGAAAACACCGGGGAGCTGTTTTTT.

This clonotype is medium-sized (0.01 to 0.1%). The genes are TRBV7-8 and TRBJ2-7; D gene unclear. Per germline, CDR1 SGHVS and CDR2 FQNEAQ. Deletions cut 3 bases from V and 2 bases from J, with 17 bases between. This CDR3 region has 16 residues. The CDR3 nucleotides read TGTGCCAGCAGCTTGGCTGCCTGGGCTCTAACCTACGAGCAGTACTTC. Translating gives CASSLAAWALTYEQYF.